This is a list of T cell receptor beta chains from one sample in a study of T cell responses to AZD1222 COVID-19 vaccine. Using immunoSEQ multiplex PCR, the repertoire was profiled, and TCRdb retains in-frame clones only, with some absent. The sample yields some 190,000 clones, 80% to 95% seen once. The sequences come from peripheral blood, collected on day 0 of AZD1222 vaccination. The receptor set was obtained from an adult in good health. CDR3s include the opening cysteine and the closing phenylalanine or tryptophan. The D gene is left open where the match is weak. Expanded clones get a size class; other rows say once, few or many, or leave the size out.

CDR3 DNA: TGTGCCAGCAGTGAGGACAGTGGCTATGGCTACACCTTC
CDR3 protein: CASSEDSGYGYTF
V gene: TRBV28
J gene: TRBJ1-2
clone size: NA
D gene: NA

CDR3 DNA: TGTGCCAGCAGTCAAGTCGAGCAGTTCTTC
CDR3 protein: CASSQVEQFF
V gene: TRBV12-3/TRBV12-4
J gene: TRBJ2-1
clone size: NA
D gene: NA

CDR3 DNA: TGTGCCAGCAGCTTGGGAGCGGGGGGTTCCGATACGCAGTATTTT
CDR3 protein: CASSLGAGGSDTQYF
V gene: TRBV7-8
J gene: TRBJ2-3
clone size: NA
D gene: TRBD2

CDR3 DNA: TGTGCCAGCACCTTCCAGACAGGGTCCTTCGGTTCACCCCTCCACTTT
CDR3 protein: CASTFQTGSFGSPLHF
V gene: TRBV27
J gene: TRBJ1-6
clone size: NA
D gene: TRBD1

CDR3 DNA: TGTGCCATCGCCGGGGGCAGGGACTATGGCTACACCTTC
CDR3 protein: CAIAGGRDYGYTF
V gene: TRBV7-8
J gene: TRBJ1-2
clone size: NA
D gene: NA

CDR3 DNA: TGTGCCAGCAGCTTGGGACTGCACAATGAGCAGTTCTTC
CDR3 protein: CASSLGLHNEQFF
V gene: TRBV7-3
J gene: TRBJ2-1
clone size: NA
D gene: NA

CDR3 DNA: TGTGCCAGCAGTGAAGGGTCTGGGGGGGGCACAGATACGCAGTATTTT
CDR3 protein: CASSEGSGGGTDTQYF
V gene: TRBV6-1
J gene: TRBJ2-3
clone size: NA
D gene: TRBD2

CDR3 DNA: TGTGCCAGCAGCGTCACAGGGGACAATCAGCCCCAGCATTTT
CDR3 protein: CASSVTGDNQPQHF
V gene: TRBV9
J gene: TRBJ1-5
clone size: NA
D gene: TRBD1

CDR3 DNA: TGCGCCAGCAGCTTGGAACCAGGGACGGACACTGAAGCTTTCTTT
CDR3 protein: CASSLEPGTDTEAFF
V gene: TRBV5-1
J gene: TRBJ1-1
clone size: NA
D gene: NA

CDR3 DNA: TGTGCCAGCAGCCTCGGACAGGAGACTGAAGCTTTCTTT
CDR3 protein: CASSLGQETEAFF
V gene: TRBV7-9
J gene: TRBJ1-1
clone size: once
D gene: TRBD1

CDR3 DNA: TGTGCCAGCAGCGTAGCTAGCCAGAACCAAGAGACCCAGTACTTC
CDR3 protein: CASSVASQNQETQYF
V gene: TRBV9
J gene: TRBJ2-5
clone size: NA
D gene: NA